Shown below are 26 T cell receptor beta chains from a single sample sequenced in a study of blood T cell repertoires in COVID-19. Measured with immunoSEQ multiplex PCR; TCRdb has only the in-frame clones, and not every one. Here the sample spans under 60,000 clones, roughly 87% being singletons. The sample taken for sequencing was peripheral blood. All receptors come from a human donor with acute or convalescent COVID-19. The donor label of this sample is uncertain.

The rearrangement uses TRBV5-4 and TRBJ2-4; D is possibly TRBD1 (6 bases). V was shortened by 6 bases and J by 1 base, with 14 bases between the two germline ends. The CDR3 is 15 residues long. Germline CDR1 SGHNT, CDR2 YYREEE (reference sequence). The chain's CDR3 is CASTRTEGAKNIQYF. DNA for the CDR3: TGTGCCAGCACAAGGACAGAAGGGGCCAAAAACATTCAGTACTTC.

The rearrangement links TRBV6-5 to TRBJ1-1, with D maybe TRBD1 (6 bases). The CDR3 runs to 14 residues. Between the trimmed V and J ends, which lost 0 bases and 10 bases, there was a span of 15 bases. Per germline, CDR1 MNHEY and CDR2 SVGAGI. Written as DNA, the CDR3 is TGTGCCAGCAGTTACTCGCTGGGGGCGCCCGGAGCTTTCTTT. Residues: CASSYSLGAPGAFF.

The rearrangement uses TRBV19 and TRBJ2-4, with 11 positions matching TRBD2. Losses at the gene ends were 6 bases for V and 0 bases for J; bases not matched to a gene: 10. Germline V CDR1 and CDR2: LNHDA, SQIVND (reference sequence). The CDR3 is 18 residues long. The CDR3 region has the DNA TGTGCCAGTAGGAAGGAAGGAGGACTAGCGGGAGCCAAAAACATTCAGTACTTC. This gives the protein CASRKEGGLAGAKNIQYF. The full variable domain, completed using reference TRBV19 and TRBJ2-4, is DGGITQSPKYLFRKEGQNVTLSCEQNLNHDAMYWYRQDPGQGLRLIYYSQIVNDFQKGDIAEGYSVSREKKESFPLTVTSAQKNPTAFYLCASRKEGGLAGAKNIQYFGAGTRLSVL.

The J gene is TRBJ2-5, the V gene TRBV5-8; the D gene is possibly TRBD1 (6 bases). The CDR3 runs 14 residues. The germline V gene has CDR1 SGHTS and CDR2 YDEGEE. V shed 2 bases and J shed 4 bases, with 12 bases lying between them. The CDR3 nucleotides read TGTGCCAGCAGCTTTATCCACAGGGCAGAGACCCAGTACTTC. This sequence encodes CASSFIHRAETQYF.

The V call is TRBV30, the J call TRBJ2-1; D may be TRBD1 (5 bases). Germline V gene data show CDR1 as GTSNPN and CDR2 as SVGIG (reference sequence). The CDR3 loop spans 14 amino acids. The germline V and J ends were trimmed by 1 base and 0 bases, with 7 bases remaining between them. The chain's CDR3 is CAWSGRDSYNEQFF. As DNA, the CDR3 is TGTGCCTGGAGTGGCAGGGACTCCTACAATGAGCAGTTCTTC.

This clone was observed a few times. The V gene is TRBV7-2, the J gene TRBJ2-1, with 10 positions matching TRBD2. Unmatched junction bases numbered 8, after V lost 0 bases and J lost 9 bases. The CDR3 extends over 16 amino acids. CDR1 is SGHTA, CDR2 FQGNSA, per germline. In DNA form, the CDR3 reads TGTGCCAGCAGCTTAGCTGGTCTAGCGGGAGACGGTGAGCAGTTCTTC. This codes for CASSLAGLAGDGEQFF.

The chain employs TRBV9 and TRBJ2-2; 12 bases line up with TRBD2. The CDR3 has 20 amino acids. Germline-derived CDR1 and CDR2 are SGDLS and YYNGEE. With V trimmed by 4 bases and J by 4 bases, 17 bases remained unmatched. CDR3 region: CASSPLFGSTSGRSTGELFF. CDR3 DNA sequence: TGTGCCAGCAGCCCCCTTTTTGGGTCGACTAGCGGGAGAAGCACCGGGGAGCTGTTTTTT.

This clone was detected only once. CDR3 sequence (DNA): TGTGCCAGCTTAACAGGGGCCAGTGAGCAGTTCTTC. It yields the protein CASLTGASEQFF. The chain combines TRBV6-5 with TRBJ2-1, with 7 nucleotides matching TRBD1. Germline V gene sequence: CDR1 MNHEY, CDR2 SVGAGI. The CDR3 consists of 12 residues. The J segment lost 9 bases and the V segment lost 8 bases, leaving 7 bases of the junction unmatched.

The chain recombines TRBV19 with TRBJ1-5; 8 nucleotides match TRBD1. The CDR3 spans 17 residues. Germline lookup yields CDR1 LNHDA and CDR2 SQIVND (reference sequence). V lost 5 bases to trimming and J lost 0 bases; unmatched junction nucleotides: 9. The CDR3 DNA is TGTGCCAGTAGTGCCGGACAGGGAACGAATAGCAATCAGCCCCAGCATTTT. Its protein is CASSAGQGTNSNQPQHF.

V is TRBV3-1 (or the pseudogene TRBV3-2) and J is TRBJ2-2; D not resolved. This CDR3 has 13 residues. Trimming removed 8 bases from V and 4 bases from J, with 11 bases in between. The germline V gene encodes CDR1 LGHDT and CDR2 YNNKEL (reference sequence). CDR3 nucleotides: TGTGCCAGCCGTCCATTGGCCACCGGGGAGCTGTTTTTT. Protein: CASRPLATGELFF.

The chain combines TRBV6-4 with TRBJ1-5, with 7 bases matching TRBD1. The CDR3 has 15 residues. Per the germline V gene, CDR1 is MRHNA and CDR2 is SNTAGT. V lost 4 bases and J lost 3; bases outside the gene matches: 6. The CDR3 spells CASSVAGGYNQPQHF. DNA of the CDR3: TGTGCCAGCAGTGTGGCAGGGGGGTACAATCAGCCCCAGCATTTT.

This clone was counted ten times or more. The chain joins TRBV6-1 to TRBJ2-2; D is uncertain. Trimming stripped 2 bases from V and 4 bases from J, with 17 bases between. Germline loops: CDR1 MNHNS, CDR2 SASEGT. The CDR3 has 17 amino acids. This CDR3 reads CASSETPPQVPTGELFF. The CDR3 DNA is TGTGCCAGCAGTGAAACCCCCCCCCAGGTCCCCACCGGGGAGCTGTTTTTT.

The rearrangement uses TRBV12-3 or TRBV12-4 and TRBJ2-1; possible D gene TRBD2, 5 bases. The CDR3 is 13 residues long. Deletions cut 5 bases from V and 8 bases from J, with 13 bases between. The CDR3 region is CASSLGGSDEQFF. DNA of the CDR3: TGTGCCAGCAGTCTGGGCGGGTCGGATGAGCAGTTCTTC.

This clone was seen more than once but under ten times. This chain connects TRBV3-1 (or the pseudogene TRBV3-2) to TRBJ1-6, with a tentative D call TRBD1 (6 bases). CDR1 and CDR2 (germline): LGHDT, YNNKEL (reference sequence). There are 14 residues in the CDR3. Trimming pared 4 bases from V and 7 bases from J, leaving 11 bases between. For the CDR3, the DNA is TGTGCCAGCAGCCCGCAGGGGAACAATTCACCCCTCCACTTT. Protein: CASSPQGNNSPLHF.

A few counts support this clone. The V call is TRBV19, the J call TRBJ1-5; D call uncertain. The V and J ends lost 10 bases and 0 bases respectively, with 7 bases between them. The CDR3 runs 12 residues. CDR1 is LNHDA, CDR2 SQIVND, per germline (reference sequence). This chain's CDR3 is CATSYSNQPQHF. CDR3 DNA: TGTGCCACTTCTTATAGCAATCAGCCCCAGCATTTT.

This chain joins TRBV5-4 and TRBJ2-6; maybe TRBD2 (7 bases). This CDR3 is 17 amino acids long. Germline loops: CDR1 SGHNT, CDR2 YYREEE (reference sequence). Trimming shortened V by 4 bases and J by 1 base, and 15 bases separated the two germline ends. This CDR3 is CASSPRGGESGANVLTF. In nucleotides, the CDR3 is TGTGCCAGCAGCCCGAGGGGGGGCGAATCTGGGGCCAACGTCCTGACTTTC. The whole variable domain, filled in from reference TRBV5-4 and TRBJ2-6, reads ETGVTQSPTHLIKTRGQQVTLRCSSQSGHNTVSWYQQALGQGPQFIFQYYREEENGRGNFPPRFSGLQFPNYSSELNVNALELDDSALYLCASSPRGGESGANVLTFGAGSRLTVL.

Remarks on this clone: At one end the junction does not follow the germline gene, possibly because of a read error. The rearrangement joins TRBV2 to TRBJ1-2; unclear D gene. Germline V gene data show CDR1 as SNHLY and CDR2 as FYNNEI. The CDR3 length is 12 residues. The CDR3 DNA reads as TGTGCCGGATCAAATGTAGCCTATGCCTACACCTTC. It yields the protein CAGSNVAYAYTF.

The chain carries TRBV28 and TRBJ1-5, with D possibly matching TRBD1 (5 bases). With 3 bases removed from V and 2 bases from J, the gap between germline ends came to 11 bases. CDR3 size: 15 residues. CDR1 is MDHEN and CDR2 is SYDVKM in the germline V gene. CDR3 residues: CASSFQGGGNQPQHF. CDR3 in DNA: TGTGCCAGCAGTTTTCAGGGTGGGGGCAATCAGCCCCAGCATTTT.

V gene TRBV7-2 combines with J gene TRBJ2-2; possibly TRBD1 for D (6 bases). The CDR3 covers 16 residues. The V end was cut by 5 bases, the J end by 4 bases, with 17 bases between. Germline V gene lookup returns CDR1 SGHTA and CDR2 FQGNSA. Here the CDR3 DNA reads TGTGCCAGCAGCCCAAAAACCAGGGGTATCACCGGGGAGCTGTTTTTT. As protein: CASSPKTRGITGELFF.

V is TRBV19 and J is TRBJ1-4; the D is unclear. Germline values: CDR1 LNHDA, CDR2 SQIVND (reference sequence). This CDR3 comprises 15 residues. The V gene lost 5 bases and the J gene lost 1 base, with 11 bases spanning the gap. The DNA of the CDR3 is TGTGCCAGTAGTCTTGTGCCCGGAACTAATGAAAAACTGTTTTTT. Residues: CASSLVPGTNEKLFF. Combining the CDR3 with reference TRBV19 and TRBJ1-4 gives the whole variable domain DGGITQSPKYLFRKEGQNVTLSCEQNLNHDAMYWYRQDPGQGLRLIYYSQIVNDFQKGDIAEGYSVSREKKESFPLTVTSAQKNPTAFYLCASSLVPGTNEKLFFGSGTQLSVL.

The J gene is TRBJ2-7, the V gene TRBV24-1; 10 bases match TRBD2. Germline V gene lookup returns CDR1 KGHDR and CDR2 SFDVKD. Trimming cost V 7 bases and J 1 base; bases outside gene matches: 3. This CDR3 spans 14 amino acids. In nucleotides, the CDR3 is TGTGCCACCAGCACTAGCGGGGTTTCCTACGAGCAGTACTTC. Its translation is CATSTSGVSYEQYF.

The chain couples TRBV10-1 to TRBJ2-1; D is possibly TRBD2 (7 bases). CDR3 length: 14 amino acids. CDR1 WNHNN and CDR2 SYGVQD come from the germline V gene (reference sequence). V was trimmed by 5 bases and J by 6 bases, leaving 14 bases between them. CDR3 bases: TGCGCCAGCAGTAGGGGAGGGGGGAGCAATGAGCAGTTCTTC. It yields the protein CASSRGGGSNEQFF.

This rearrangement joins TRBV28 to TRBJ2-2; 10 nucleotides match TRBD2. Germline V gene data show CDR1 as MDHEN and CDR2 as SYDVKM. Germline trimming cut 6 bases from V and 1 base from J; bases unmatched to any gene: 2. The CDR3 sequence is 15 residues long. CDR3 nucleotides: TGTGCCAGCAGGGTAGCGGGAGGGAACACCGGGGAGCTGTTTTTT. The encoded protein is CASRVAGGNTGELFF.

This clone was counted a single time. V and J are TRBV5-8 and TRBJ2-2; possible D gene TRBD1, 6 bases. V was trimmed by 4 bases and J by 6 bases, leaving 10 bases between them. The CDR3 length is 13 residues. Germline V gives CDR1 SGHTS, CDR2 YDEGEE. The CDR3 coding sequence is TGTGCCAGCAGCGACAGGATGGCCGGGGAGCTGTTTTTT. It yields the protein CASSDRMAGELFF. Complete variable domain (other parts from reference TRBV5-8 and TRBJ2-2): EAGVTQSPTHLIKTRGQQATLRCSPISGHTSVYWYQQALGLGLQFLLWYDEGEERNRGNFPPRFSGRQFPNYSSELNVNALELEDSALYLCASSDRMAGELFFGEGSRLTVL.

The CDR3 DNA reads as TGTGCCAGTACCCTAGACAGAAGCAATCAGCCCCAGCATTTT. Protein sequence: CASTLDRSNQPQHF. The chain has TRBV19 and TRBJ1-5; the D gene is possibly TRBD1 (5 bases). V was cut by 7 bases and J by 1 base, with 11 bases left in between. This CDR3 is 14 amino acids long. The germline gives CDR1 LNHDA, CDR2 SQIVND (reference sequence).

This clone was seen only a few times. CDR3 DNA sequence: TGTGCCAGCAGCTTTCCCTTAGCGGGGGGAGGAGAGACCCAGTACTTC. This gives the protein CASSFPLAGGGETQYF. The V and J genes are TRBV5-4 and TRBJ2-5; 10 bases align to TRBD2. The CDR3 has 16 residues. CDR1 is SGHNT and CDR2 is YYREEE in the germline V gene (reference sequence). Trimming removed 2 bases from V and 4 bases from J; junction bases left unmatched: 8.